A single sample gave rise to the 28 T cell receptor beta chains below, sequenced in a study of identifying expanded T cells in peripheral blood. Sequenced by immunoSEQ multiplex PCR; TCRdb stores in-frame clones only, minus some. The repertoire holds under 90,000 clones, with around 91% as singletons. Sequencing was done on a sample of blood. Receptor source: a person aged 18 to 69 in good health.

The chain couples TRBV4-2 to TRBJ2-7, with D perhaps TRBD2 (5 bases). The CDR3 spans 16 residues. V shed 1 base and J shed 3 bases, with 16 bases lying between them. Germline V gives CDR1 LGHNA, CDR2 YNFKEQ. The CDR3 here is CASSQVPREPYYEQYF. CDR3 nucleotides: TGTGCCAGCAGCCAAGTGCCCCGGGAACCCTACTACGAGCAGTACTTC.

The rearrangement uses TRBV5-4 and TRBJ1-1; maybe TRBD1 (6 bases). The CDR3 loop spans 14 amino acids. V was pared by 0 bases and J by 4 bases, with 10 bases between. Looked up from germline, CDR1 is SGHNT and CDR2 is YYREEE (reference sequence). The CDR3 sequence: CASSLGGGGTEAFF. CDR3 in DNA: TGTGCCAGCAGCTTGGGGGGGGGCGGCACTGAAGCTTTCTTT.

This chain uses TRBV2 with TRBJ1-1, with D possibly being TRBD1 (6 bases). In germline, CDR1 is SNHLY, CDR2 FYNNEI. Trimming pared 7 bases from V and 3 bases from J, leaving 9 bases between. CDR3 length equals 12 residues. The CDR3 spells CASNREDTEAFF. The CDR3 DNA is TGTGCCAGCAACAGGGAAGACACTGAAGCTTTCTTT.

The chain recombines TRBV6-1 with TRBJ2-3; the D call may be TRBD1 or TRBD2 (5 bases each). The CDR3 extends over 14 amino acids. With 10 bases removed from V and 7 bases from J, the gap between germline ends came to 21 bases. The germline gives CDR1 MNHNS, CDR2 SASEGT. CDR3 in DNA: TGTGCCATAGAGGGGACGACCCGATGGAATACGCAGTATTTT. It translates to CAIEGTTRWNTQYF.

The chain links TRBV27 to TRBJ1-2; no clear D. V was cut by 7 bases and J by 0 bases, with 9 bases left in between. This CDR3 has 13 residues. Germline-derived CDR1 and CDR2 are MNHEY and SMNVEV (reference sequence). In DNA form, the CDR3 reads TGTGCCAGCAAACGTAGGGCTAACTATGGCTACACCTTC. This codes for CASKRRANYGYTF.

The chain couples TRBV7-8 to TRBJ2-3; the D gene is possibly TRBD2 (5 bases). Trimming left V 5 bases short and J 5 bases short, with 23 bases between. Germline V gene sequence: CDR1 SGHVS, CDR2 FQNEAQ. The CDR3 has 17 residues. The CDR3 region is CASSLNPGSVTQDTQYF. In DNA form, the CDR3 reads TGTGCCAGCAGCCTCAATCCGGGGAGTGTAACACAAGATACGCAGTATTTT.

The chain has TRBV6-1 and TRBJ2-5; 7 bases match TRBD1. J was trimmed by 3 bases and V by 2 bases; bases with no gene match: 9. Germline V lookup: CDR1 MNHNS, CDR2 SASEGT. The CDR3 runs to 16 residues. In nucleotides, the CDR3 is TGTGCCAGCAGTGAATTGTTAGGGGACAGCAAAGAGACCCAGTACTTC. This encodes CASSELLGDSKETQYF.

The rearrangement joins TRBV7-3 to TRBJ2-2, with unresolved D. CDR1 is SGHTA and CDR2 is FQGTGA in the germline V gene. The CDR3 contains 14 residues. The germline V and J ends were trimmed by 5 bases and 4 bases, with 11 bases remaining between them. The CDR3 coding sequence is TGTGCCAGCAGCAGGGCAGTCGGCACCGGGGAGCTGTTTTTT. Encoded protein: CASSRAVGTGELFF.

This rearrangement joins TRBV10-1 to TRBJ2-3; unclear D gene. Trimming stripped 3 bases from V and 2 bases from J, with 9 bases between. The CDR3 runs to 14 residues. From germline, CDR1 is WNHNN and CDR2 SYGVQD (reference sequence). CDR3 in DNA: TGCGCCAGCAGTGACAACCCTCTCACAGATACGCAGTATTTT. It codes for CASSDNPLTDTQYF.

V usage is TRBV18 and J usage is TRBJ2-7; 12 nucleotides agree with TRBD2. Germline CDR1 KGHSH, CDR2 LQKENI. The CDR3 covers 15 residues. V shed 5 bases and J 1 base; nucleotides not matched to a gene: 3. CDR3 sequence (DNA): TGTGCCAGCTCAGTGACTAGCGGGAGTTCCTACGAGCAGTACTTC. Protein: CASSVTSGSSYEQYF.

The chain carries TRBV5-5 and TRBJ1-1; D is ambiguous. Trimming stripped 5 bases from V and 3 bases from J, with 11 bases between. The germline V gene encodes CDR1 SGHKS and CDR2 YYEKEE (reference sequence). The CDR3 is 13 amino acids. CDR3 sequence (DNA): TGTGCCAGCAGATTCAGCGGGGACACTGAAGCTTTCTTT. It codes for CASRFSGDTEAFF. The whole variable domain, filled in from reference TRBV5-5 and TRBJ1-1, reads DAGVTQSPTHLIKTRGQQVTLRCSPISGHKSVSWYQQVLGQGPQFIFQYYEKEERGRGNFPDRFSARQFPNYSSELNVNALLLGDSALYLCASRFSGDTEAFFGQGTRLTVV.

The genes are TRBV28 and TRBJ2-5; tentatively, D is TRBD1 (6 bases). Trimming cost V 6 bases and J 6 bases, with 17 bases left between them. The V gene's germline CDR1 is MDHEN and CDR2 SYDVKM. The CDR3 loop spans 14 amino acids. CDR3 sequence: CASRKAQGGQTQYF. The CDR3 DNA is TGTGCCAGCAGGAAAGCACAGGGTGGGCAGACCCAGTACTTC.

The chain recombines TRBV30 with TRBJ1-6; 7 nucleotides line up with TRBD1. CDR1 is GTSNPN and CDR2 is SVGIG in the germline V gene (reference sequence). V dropped 3 bases and J dropped 7; count of bases not matched to a gene: 6. The CDR3 consists of 14 residues. CDR3 DNA sequence: TGTGCCTGGAGAGTACAGGGGCGAAATTCACCCCTCCACTTT. It codes for CAWRVQGRNSPLHF.

The chain uses TRBV28 and TRBJ2-7; D remains unclear. This CDR3 comprises 14 residues. CDR1 MDHEN and CDR2 SYDVKM come from the germline V gene. Between the trimmed V and J ends, which lost 4 bases and 6 bases, there was a span of 16 bases. CDR3 sequence: CASSSAESFREQYF. CDR3 nucleotide sequence: TGTGCCAGCAGTTCCGCCGAGAGTTTTCGCGAGCAGTACTTC.

This clone came up a few times. The genes are TRBV28 and TRBJ1-5; possible D gene TRBD1, 6 bases. V was shortened by 5 bases and J by 5 bases, with 13 bases between the two germline ends. The length of the CDR3 is 14 residues. Germline-derived CDR1 and CDR2 are MDHEN and SYDVKM. CDR3 nucleotide sequence: TGTGCCAGCAGTGCCCAGGGGCGAGATCAGCCCCAGCATTTT. Residues: CASSAQGRDQPQHF.

The rearrangement links TRBV23-1 to TRBJ1-5; D is uncertain. TRBV23-1 carries the ORF label, with uncertain function. The CDR3 sequence is 16 residues long. The germline V and J ends were trimmed by 2 bases and 6 bases, with 17 bases remaining between them. CDR3 DNA sequence: TGCGCCAGCAGTCAACCCAAAAAGTGGGTGGTTCAGCCCCAGCATTTT. It yields the protein CASSQPKKWVVQPQHF.

This clone was counted only a few times. A junction boundary mismatches the germline segment, possibly from a read error. The chain joins TRBV18 to TRBJ2-7, with 8 bases matching TRBD1. The germline CDR1 and CDR2 sequences are KGHSH and LQKENI. There are 14 residues in the CDR3. CDR3 loop: CASSPGGLETGEFF. Written as DNA, the CDR3 is TGTGCCAGCTCCCCAGGCGGACTGGAGACAGGGGAGTTCTTC.

The genes are TRBV30 and TRBJ1-5; unclear D gene. The CDR3 consists of 14 residues. V was trimmed by 0 bases and J by 3 bases, leaving 9 bases between them. Looked up from germline, CDR1 is GTSNPN and CDR2 is SVGIG (reference sequence). The CDR3 sequence: CAWSVGQANQPQHF. The CDR3 bases are TGTGCCTGGAGTGTCGGGCAGGCCAATCAGCCCCAGCATTTT. The complete variable domain, with remaining parts taken from reference TRBV30 and TRBJ1-5, reads SQTIHQWPATLVQPVGSPLSLECTVEGTSNPNLYWYRQAAGRGLQLLFYSVGIGQISSEVPQNLSASRPQDRQFILSSKKLLLSDSGFYLCAWSVGQANQPQHFGDGTRLSIL.

V is TRBV11-2 and J is TRBJ2-7; D perhaps matches TRBD2 (6 bases). CDR1 and CDR2 (germline): SGHAT, FQNNGV. This CDR3 has 15 residues. Trimming removed 5 bases at V and 3 bases at J, with 17 bases between. The CDR3 region is CASSESIAAIYEQYF. The DNA of the CDR3 is TGTGCCAGCAGCGAATCGATAGCGGCGATCTACGAGCAGTACTTC.

The J gene is TRBJ2-3, the V gene TRBV7-9, with 8 nucleotides matching TRBD2. J was trimmed by 5 bases and V by 3 bases; bases with no gene match: 1. Germline V gives CDR1 SEHNR, CDR2 FQNEAQ (reference sequence). The CDR3 sequence is 13 residues long. The CDR3: CASSFAGGDTQYF. Here the CDR3 DNA reads TGTGCCAGCAGCTTTGCGGGGGGAGATACGCAGTATTTT.

The chain recombines TRBV7-2 with TRBJ1-1; D unresolved. The CDR3 is made up of 13 amino acids. Trimming removed 0 bases from V and 5 bases from J, with 7 bases in between. Germline V CDR1 and CDR2: SGHTA, FQGNSA. CDR3: CASSLAELTEAFF. The CDR3 bases are TGTGCCAGCAGCTTAGCTGAATTAACTGAAGCTTTCTTT.

This clone has just one count. The rearrangement uses TRBV11-3 and TRBJ1-1; TRBD1 aligns across 7 bases. V lost 1 base to trimming and J lost 1 base; unmatched junction nucleotides: 0. The CDR3 extends over 14 amino acids. Germline CDR1 and CDR2: SGHNT and YENEEA. CDR3 sequence reads: CASSLGQGNTEAFF. As DNA, the CDR3 is TGTGCCAGCAGCTTAGGACAGGGGAACACTGAAGCTTTCTTT.

The chain couples TRBV19 to TRBJ2-1, with D tentatively TRBD1 or TRBD2 (6 bases each). This CDR3 is built from 15 residues. The V end was cut by 3 bases, the J end by 3 bases, with 12 bases between. Germline CDR1 is LNHDA and CDR2 is SQIVND (reference sequence). The CDR3 coding sequence is TGTGCCAGTAGTATGGGGGGCGCCATCTACAATGAGCAGTTCTTC. Translating gives CASSMGGAIYNEQFF. Looking up the rest from reference TRBV19 and TRBJ2-1 gives the full variable domain: DGGITQSPKYLFRKEGQNVTLSCEQNLNHDAMYWYRQDPGQGLRLIYYSQIVNDFQKGDIAEGYSVSREKKESFPLTVTSAQKNPTAFYLCASSMGGAIYNEQFFGPGTRLTVL.

CDR3 loop: CASSPDGMNTEAFF. CDR3 sequence (DNA): TGTGCCAGCAGTCCCGACGGGATGAACACTGAAGCTTTCTTT. The chain recombines TRBV9 with TRBJ1-1; D call uncertain. V was trimmed by 5 bases and J by 0 bases, leaving 11 bases between them. CDR3 length equals 14 residues. Germline loops: CDR1 SGDLS, CDR2 YYNGEE.

This clone was picked up a small number of times. The rearrangement joins TRBV10-1 to TRBJ2-7, with D perhaps given as TRBD1 or TRBD2 (5 bases each). V lost 2 bases and J 2 bases, leaving 19 bases between the germline ends. Germline-derived CDR1 and CDR2 are WNHNN and SYGVQD (reference sequence). CDR3 length: 17 amino acids. CDR3 residues: CASSEPTGLWGPYEQYF. The CDR3 DNA reads as TGCGCCAGCAGTGAGCCAACCGGGTTGTGGGGACCCTACGAGCAGTACTTC.

CDR3 residues: CASSLNTGGYEQYF. The CDR3 DNA reads as TGTGCCAGCAGCTTAAATACGGGAGGCTACGAGCAGTACTTC. The chain joins TRBV7-2 to TRBJ2-7; TRBD2 matches 7 bases. Germline V gene sequence: CDR1 SGHTA, CDR2 FQGNSA. With 2 bases clipped from V and 3 bases from J, the junction kept 4 bases outside the gene matches. This CDR3 spans 14 amino acids.

This clone has a single count. The chain links TRBV29-1 to TRBJ1-4, with D maybe TRBD1 (5 bases). Trimming stripped 6 bases from V and 8 bases from J, with 16 bases between. The germline CDR1 and CDR2 sequences are SQVTM and ANQGSEA. The CDR3 contains 13 residues. CDR3 region: CSVEGSGGEKLFF. The CDR3 DNA reads as TGCAGCGTGGAGGGGTCCGGGGGAGAAAAACTGTTTTTT.

The chain couples TRBV6-5 to TRBJ1-1; D might be TRBD1 (5 bases). From germline, CDR1 is MNHEY and CDR2 SVGAGI. Trimming shortened V by 5 bases and J by 1 base, and 11 bases separated the two germline ends. CDR3 length equals 14 residues. The CDR3 DNA reads TGTGCCAGCAGTACCACCGGGACGAACACTGAAGCTTTCTTT. Translated, it gives CASSTTGTNTEAFF.